What follows describes a single T cell receptor (beta chain). Its antigen is not yet known. It has no much larger one-base neighbor in the sample; base qualities were not kept. Collaborating institutions collected whole blood in K2EDTA tubes following their own protocols. For TCRbeta analysis, collaborators shipped samples in one of three forms: frozen whole blood, isolated PBMCs, or DNA extracted from either of those sample types. The data belong to a study of blood T cell repertoires in COVID-19 (TCRdb year 2020). For context, the study as a whole: The collaborator samples originated in the United States, Italy and Spain and spanned the acute and convalescent phases of COVID-19. The prospective study material was composed of cDNA or gDNA derived from T cells, B-cell-depleted T cells, or PBMCs. Deeply sampled blood TCRbeta repertoires from subjects exposed to, actively infected with, or recovered from COVID-19 were included in the dataset. The repertoires were released in a freely available public database meant as a resource for research on the immune response to SARS-CoV-2. Samples were obtained from the ongoing ImmuneRACE study (first 160 participants) and from about 1,300 subjects provided by 6 global collaborators. The sample metadata nearly always contained a de-identified subject ID, COVID-19 status, age in years and sex. Where available, HLA class I and class II types were obtained from metadata supplied by the sample provider rather than from assay-based typing.

Paper-wide results and their limitations: The amount of clinical and demographic metadata varied by source and participant and was provided uncurated.

TCRbeta CDR3 regions were amplified from genomic DNA by means of the immunoSEQ Assay, a bias-controlled multiplex PCR. The source study handled its data this way. Nucleated cell counts per sample were estimated from amplification of reference gene primers within the assay. To quantify the absolute abundance of each unique TCRbeta CDR3 rearrangement, sequence reads were collapsed and filtered. For each sample, productive Simpson clonality was calculated as the square root of Simpson's diversity index across productive rearrangements. TCRdb retrieved this table from immuneACCESS and kept in-frame rearrangements only. Not all clones are present; in checked studies, unresolved V genes account for under half, and no reason is known for the remainder. The DNA was the basis for D and trimming; V, J and clone size are from that table. The sample table shows almost 200,000 clones, and approximately 87% are seen once. About 0.81% of the sample is taken by the ten largest.

Trimming takes 2 bases from V and 3 bases from J, and the germline ends sit 21 bases apart. The germline V gene (reference sequence) yields SGHKS for CDR1 and YYEKEE for CDR2. The CDR3 spans 18 residues, from the cysteine through the phenylalanine. The entry retains the CDR3 DNA only, 54 bases that are in frame from base 1. Sequences were obtained from peripheral blood. This receptor was taken from a woman aged 70-85 years with acute or convalescent COVID-19. The chain is assembled from TRBV5-5 and TRBJ2-4; TRBD2 could be the D gene, as 5 bases match. The CDR3 protein is CASSFDDPLSSGKNIQYF. The DNA reads as follows: TGTGCCAGCAGCTTCGACGACCCACTGTCGAGCGGCAAAAACATTCAGTACTTC.